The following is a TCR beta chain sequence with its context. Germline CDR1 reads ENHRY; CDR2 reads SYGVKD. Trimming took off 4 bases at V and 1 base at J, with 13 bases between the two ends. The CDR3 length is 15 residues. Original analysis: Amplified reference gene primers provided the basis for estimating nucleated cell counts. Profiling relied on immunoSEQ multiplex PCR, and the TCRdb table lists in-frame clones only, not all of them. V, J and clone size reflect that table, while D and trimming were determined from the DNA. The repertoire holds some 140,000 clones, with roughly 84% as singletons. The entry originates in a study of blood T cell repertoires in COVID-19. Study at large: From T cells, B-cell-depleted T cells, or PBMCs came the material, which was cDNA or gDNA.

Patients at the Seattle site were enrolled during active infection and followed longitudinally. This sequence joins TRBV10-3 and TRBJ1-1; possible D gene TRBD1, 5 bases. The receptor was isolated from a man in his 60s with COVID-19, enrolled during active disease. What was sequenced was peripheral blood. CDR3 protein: CAISAGGRENTEAFF. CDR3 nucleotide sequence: TGTGCCATCAGTGCCGGGGGGAGGGAGAACACTGAAGCTTTCTTT.